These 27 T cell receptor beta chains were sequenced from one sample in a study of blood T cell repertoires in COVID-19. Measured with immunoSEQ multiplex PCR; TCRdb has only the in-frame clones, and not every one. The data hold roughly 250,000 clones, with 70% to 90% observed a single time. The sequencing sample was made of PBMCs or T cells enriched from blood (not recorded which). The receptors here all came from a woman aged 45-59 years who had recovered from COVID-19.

The CDR3 region has the DNA TGTGCCAGCAGCATAGACAGGGGGAGTGAAGCTTTCTTT. Translated: CASSIDRGSEAFF. V usage is TRBV5-4 and J usage is TRBJ1-1; TRBD1 aligns across 9 bases. There are 13 residues in the CDR3. Germline CDR1 and CDR2: SGHNT and YYREEE (reference sequence). The junction had 5 bases not matched to a gene; V was cut back by 4 bases and J by 7 bases.

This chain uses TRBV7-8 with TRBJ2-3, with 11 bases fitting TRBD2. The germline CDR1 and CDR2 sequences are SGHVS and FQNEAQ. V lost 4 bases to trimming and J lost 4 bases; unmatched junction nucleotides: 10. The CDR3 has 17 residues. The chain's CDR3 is CASSSTLLAGGSDTQYF. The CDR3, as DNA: TGTGCCAGCAGCTCGACACTATTAGCGGGAGGGTCAGATACGCAGTATTTT.

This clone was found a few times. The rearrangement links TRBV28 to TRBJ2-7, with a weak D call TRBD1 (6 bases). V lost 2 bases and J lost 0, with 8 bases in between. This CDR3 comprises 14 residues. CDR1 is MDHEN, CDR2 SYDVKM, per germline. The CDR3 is CASSLGTTSYEQYF. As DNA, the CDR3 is TGTGCCAGCAGTTTAGGGACAACCTCCTACGAGCAGTACTTC.

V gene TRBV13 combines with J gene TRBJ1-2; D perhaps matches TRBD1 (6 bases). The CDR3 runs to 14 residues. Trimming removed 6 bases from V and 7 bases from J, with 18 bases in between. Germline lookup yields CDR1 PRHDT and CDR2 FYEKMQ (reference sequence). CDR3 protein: CASRRTLGAGGYTF. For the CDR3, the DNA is TGTGCCAGCAGACGCACTTTGGGGGCAGGTGGCTACACCTTC.

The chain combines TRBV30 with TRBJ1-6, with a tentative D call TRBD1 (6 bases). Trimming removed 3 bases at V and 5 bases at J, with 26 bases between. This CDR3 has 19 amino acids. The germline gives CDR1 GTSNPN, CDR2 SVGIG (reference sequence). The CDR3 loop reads CAWSRQQGLGVVDNSPLHF. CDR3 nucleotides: TGTGCCTGGAGCCGCCAACAGGGCTTGGGTGTGGTGGATAATTCACCCCTCCACTTT.

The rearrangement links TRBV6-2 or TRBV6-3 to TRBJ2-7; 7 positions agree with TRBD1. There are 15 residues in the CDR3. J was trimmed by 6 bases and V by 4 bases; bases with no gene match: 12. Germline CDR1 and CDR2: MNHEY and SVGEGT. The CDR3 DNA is TGTGCCAGCAGTTTTTTTGGTATAGGGGGCGGCGAGCAGTACTTC. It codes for CASSFFGIGGGEQYF.

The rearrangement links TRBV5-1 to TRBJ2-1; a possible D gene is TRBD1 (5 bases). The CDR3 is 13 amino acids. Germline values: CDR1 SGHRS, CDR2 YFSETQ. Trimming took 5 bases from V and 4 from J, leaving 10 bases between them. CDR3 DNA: TGCGCCAGCAGGCCCGACAGTTACAATGAGCAGTTCTTC. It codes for CASRPDSYNEQFF.

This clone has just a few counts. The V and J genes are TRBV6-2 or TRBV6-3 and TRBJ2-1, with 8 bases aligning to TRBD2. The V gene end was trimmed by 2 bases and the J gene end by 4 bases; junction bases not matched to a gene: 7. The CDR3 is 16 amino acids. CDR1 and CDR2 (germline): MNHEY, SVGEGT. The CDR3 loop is CASSYQTSGPYNEQFF. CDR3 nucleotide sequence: TGTGCCAGCAGTTACCAAACTAGCGGACCTTACAATGAGCAGTTCTTC.

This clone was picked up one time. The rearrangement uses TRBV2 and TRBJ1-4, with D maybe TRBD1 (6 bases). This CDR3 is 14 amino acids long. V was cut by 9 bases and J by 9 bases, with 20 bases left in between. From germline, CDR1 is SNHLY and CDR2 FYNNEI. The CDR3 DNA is TGTGCCAGTGGGGATCAGGGGCCTACCCAAAAACTGTTTTTT. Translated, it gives CASGDQGPTQKLFF. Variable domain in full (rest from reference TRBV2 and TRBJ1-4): EPEVTQTPSHQVTQMGQEVILRCVPISNHLYFYWYRQILGQKVEFLVSFYNNEISEKSEIFDDQFSVERPDGSNFTLKIRSTKLEDSAMYFCASGDQGPTQKLFFGSGTQLSVL.

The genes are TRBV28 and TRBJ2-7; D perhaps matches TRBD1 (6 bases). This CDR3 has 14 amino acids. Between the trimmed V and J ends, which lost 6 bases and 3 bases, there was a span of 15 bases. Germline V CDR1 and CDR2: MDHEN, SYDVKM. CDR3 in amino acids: CASRGFQGHYEQYF. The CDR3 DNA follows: TGTGCCAGCAGGGGGTTTCAGGGGCACTACGAGCAGTACTTC. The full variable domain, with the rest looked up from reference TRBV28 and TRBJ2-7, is DVKVTQSSRYLVKRTGEKVFLECVQDMDHENMFWYRQDPGLGLRLIYFSYDVKMKEKGDIPEGYSVSREKKERFSLILESASTNQTSMYLCASRGFQGHYEQYFGPGTRLTVT.

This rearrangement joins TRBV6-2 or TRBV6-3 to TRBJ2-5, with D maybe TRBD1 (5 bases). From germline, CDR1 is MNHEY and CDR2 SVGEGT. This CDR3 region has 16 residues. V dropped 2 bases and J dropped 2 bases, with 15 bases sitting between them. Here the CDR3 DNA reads TGTGCCAGCAGTTACCACGACAGATACCGGCAAGAGACCCAGTACTTC. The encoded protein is CASSYHDRYRQETQYF.

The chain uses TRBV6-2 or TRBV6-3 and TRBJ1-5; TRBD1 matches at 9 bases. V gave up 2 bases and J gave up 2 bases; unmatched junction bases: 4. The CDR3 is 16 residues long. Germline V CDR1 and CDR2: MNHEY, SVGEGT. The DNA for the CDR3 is TGTGCCAGCAGTTACGGGGACAGGGCCGGCAATCAGCCCCAGCATTTT. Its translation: CASSYGDRAGNQPQHF.

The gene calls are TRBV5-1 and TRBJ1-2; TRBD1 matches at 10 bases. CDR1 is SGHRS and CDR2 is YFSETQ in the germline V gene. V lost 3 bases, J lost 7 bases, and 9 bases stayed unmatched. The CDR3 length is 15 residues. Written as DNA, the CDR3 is TGCGCCAGCAGCTCGGCTGGGACAGGGGTTGGTGGCTACACCTTC. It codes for CASSSAGTGVGGYTF.

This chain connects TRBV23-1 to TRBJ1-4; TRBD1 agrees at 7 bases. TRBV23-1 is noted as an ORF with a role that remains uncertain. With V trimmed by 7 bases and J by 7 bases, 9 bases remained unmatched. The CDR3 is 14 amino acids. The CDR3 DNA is TGCGCCAGCAACCTCGACAGGGTCGGTGAAAAACTGTTTTTT. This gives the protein CASNLDRVGEKLFF.

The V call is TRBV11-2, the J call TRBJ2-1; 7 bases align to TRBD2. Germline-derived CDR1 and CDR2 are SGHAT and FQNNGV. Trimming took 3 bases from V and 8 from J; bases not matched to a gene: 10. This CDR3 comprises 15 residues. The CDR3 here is CASSLGGTGVDEQFF. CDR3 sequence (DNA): TGTGCCAGCAGCTTGGGAGGGACGGGAGTAGATGAGCAGTTCTTC.

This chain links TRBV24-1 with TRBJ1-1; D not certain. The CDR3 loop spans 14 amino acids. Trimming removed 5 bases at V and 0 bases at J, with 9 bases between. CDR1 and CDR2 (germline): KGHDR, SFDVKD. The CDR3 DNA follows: TGTGCCACCAGTGGGGAGGGCATGAACACTGAAGCTTTCTTT. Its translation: CATSGEGMNTEAFF.

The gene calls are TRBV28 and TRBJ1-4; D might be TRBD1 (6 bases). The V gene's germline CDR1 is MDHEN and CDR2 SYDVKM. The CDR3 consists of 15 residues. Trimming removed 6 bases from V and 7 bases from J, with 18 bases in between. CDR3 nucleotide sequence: TGTGCCAGCAGAGGATCAGGGGTGGATGGTGAAAAACTGTTTTTT. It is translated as CASRGSGVDGEKLFF.

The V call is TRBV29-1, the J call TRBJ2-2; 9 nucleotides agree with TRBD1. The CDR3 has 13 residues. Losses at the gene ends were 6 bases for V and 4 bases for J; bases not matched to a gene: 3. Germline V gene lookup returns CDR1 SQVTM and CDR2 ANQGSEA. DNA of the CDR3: TGCAGCGTGGGACAGGGAGTCACCGGGGAGCTGTTTTTT. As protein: CSVGQGVTGELFF.

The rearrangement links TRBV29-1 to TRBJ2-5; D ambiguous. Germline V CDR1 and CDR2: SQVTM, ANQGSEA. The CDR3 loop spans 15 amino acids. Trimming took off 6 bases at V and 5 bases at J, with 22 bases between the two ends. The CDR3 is CSVTTRSEDGETQYF. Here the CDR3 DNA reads TGCAGCGTAACTACTCGGAGTGAAGATGGGGAGACCCAGTACTTC.

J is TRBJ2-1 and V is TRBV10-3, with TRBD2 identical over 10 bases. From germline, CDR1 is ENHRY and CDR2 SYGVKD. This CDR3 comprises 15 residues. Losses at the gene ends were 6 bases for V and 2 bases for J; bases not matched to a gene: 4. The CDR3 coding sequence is TGTGCCATCAGCGCTAGCGGGAGCCCCTACAATGAGCAGTTCTTC. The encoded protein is CAISASGSPYNEQFF.

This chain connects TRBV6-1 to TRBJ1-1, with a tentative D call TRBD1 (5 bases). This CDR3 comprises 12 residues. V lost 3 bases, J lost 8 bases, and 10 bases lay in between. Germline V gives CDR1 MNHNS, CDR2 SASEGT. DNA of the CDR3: TGTGCCAGCAGTGATATCCACAGGGAAGCTTTCTTT. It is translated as CASSDIHREAFF.

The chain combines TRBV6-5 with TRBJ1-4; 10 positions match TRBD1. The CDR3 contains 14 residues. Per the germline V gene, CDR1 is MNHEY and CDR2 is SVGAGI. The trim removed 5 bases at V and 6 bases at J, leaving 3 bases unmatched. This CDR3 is CASSQDRGDEKLFF. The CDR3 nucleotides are TGTGCCAGCAGTCAGGACAGGGGGGATGAAAAACTGTTTTTT.

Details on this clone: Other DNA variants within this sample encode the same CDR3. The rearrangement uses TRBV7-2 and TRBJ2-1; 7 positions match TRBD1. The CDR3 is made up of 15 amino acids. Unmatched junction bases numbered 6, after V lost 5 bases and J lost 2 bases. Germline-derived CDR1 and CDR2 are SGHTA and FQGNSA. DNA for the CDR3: TGTGCCAGCAGCCTAGACAGGGTACCCTACAATGAGCAGTTCTTC. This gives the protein CASSLDRVPYNEQFF.

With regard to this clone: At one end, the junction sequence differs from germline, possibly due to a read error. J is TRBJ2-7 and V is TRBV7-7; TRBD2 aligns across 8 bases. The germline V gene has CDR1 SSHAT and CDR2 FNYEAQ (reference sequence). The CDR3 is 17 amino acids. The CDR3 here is CASSPSPAGAHSYEQYF. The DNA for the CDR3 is TGTGCTAGCAGCCCCTCTCCAGCGGGAGCGCACTCCTACGAGCAGTACTTC.

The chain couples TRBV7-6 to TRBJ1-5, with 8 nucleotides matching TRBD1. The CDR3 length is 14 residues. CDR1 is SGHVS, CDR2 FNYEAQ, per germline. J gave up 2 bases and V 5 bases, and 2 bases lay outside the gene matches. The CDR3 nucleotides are TGTGCCAGCAGCCCACAGGGGGGCAATCAGCCCCAGCATTTT. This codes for CASSPQGGNQPQHF.

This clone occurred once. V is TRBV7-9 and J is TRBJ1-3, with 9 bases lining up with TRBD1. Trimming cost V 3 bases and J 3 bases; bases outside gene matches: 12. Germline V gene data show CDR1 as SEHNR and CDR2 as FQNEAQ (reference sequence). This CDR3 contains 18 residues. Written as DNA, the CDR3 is TGTGCCAGCAGCTTGAAGGGACAGGGAGTCCACTTTGGAAACACCATATATTTT. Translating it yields CASSLKGQGVHFGNTIYF.

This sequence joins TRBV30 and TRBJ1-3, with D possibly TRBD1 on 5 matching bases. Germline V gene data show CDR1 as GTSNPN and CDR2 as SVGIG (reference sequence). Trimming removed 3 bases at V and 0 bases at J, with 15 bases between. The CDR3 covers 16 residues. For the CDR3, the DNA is TGTGCCTGGAGCTCATCGGGGGGTTACTCTGGAAACACCATATATTTT. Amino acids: CAWSSSGGYSGNTIYF.